This TCR beta chain was captured in a study of cytomegalovirus exposure and HLA in healthy donors. Study-wide findings and caveats: Most sequenced TCRs were rare (though some public TCRs occurred in many donors).

Concerning this clone: What it binds is unknown.

Assay: immunoSEQ multiplex PCR; the TCRdb copy retains only in-frame clones and omits some. The table includes roughly 220,000 clones, over 70% detected once. The sequence came from a woman in her 30s in good health and CMV-seropositive. Sequences were obtained from PBMCs.

In DNA, the CDR3 is TGTGCCAGCAGTGCGGAAGGGACAGGGGGAGGGGAAAAACTGTTTTTT. This encodes CASSAEGTGGGEKLFF. The rearrangement links TRBV27 to TRBJ1-4, with 11 bases that match TRBD1. This CDR3 has 16 amino acids. The germline V gene encodes CDR1 MNHEY and CDR2 SMNVEV (reference sequence). The V and J ends lost 5 bases and 8 bases, in that order; junction bases with no gene match: 10.